This passage covers 26 T cell receptor beta chains from one sample sequenced in a study of lymphopenia after photon versus proton radiotherapy (dated by TCRdb to the late 2010s). Library generation was performed with the immunoSEQ multiplex PCR assay. Entries here come from immuneACCESS through TCRdb and include only in-frame sequences with V and J called. Some clones fail to appear in such tables; in the studies checked, an unresolved V gene covers under half of the shortfall, and the cause of the remainder is unknown. Across this sample there are about 61,000 clones, with around 87% seen only once. The ten largest account for approximately 2.2% of the sample. Source: peripheral blood, taken from a patient treated with photon-based radiotherapy. Receptors originate from a man aged 40-49 years with gastric cancer.

The CDR3 DNA follows: TGTGCCAGCAGGGAAAACGCAGTGAAGGGGTACACTGAAGCTTTCTTT. Its protein product is CASRENAVKGYTEAFF. The rearrangement joins TRBV6-1 to TRBJ1-1, with D possibly TRBD1 on 5 matching bases. Trimming removed 6 bases at V and 3 bases at J, with 20 bases between. The CDR3 is 16 amino acids. In germline, CDR1 is MNHNS, CDR2 SASEGT.

The rearrangement links TRBV5-4 to TRBJ2-7, with 7 bases aligning to TRBD1. Germline CDR1 is SGHNT and CDR2 is YYREEE (reference sequence). The CDR3 covers 14 residues. J was trimmed by 0 bases and V by 3 bases; bases with no gene match: 3. Here the CDR3 reads CASSSRQGSYEQYF. The CDR3 coding sequence is TGTGCCAGCAGCTCCCGACAGGGCTCCTACGAGCAGTACTTC.

This chain connects TRBV11-2 to TRBJ2-3, with D possibly being TRBD1 (6 bases). Trimming took off 2 bases at V and 4 bases at J, with 19 bases between the two ends. This CDR3 has 17 residues. Germline CDR1 reads SGHAT; CDR2 reads FQNNGV. In nucleotides, the CDR3 is TGTGCCAGCAGCTTATATCGGTCAGGGGCAGGGTCAGATACGCAGTATTTT. It codes for CASSLYRSGAGSDTQYF.

The chain has TRBV10-1 and TRBJ2-2, with 7 bases aligning to TRBD1. Germline trimming cut 6 bases from V and 0 bases from J; bases unmatched to any gene: 10. The CDR3 totals 17 residues. Per germline, CDR1 WNHNN and CDR2 SYGVQD (reference sequence). The chain's CDR3 is CASSAKQGRTNTGELFF. CDR3 coding DNA: TGCGCCAGCAGCGCGAAACAGGGGCGCACGAACACCGGGGAGCTGTTTTTT.

The CDR3, as DNA: TGTGCCATCAGTGAAAACGGGCGAAACGAGCAGTACTTC. Translated: CAISENGRNEQYF. This chain joins TRBV10-3 and TRBJ2-7, with no clear D. This CDR3 spans 13 amino acids. Trimming left V 3 bases short and J 5 bases short, with 11 bases between. Germline V gene data show CDR1 as ENHRY and CDR2 as SYGVKD.

This chain links TRBV4-3 with TRBJ2-3; perhaps TRBD1 as D (5 bases). The CDR3 loop spans 15 amino acids. V gave up 3 bases and J gave up 0 bases, with 10 bases separating them. Germline CDR1 LGHNA, CDR2 YSLEER. The CDR3 nucleotides are TGCGCCAGCAGCCAGCTGGACATTAGCACAGATACGCAGTATTTT. Protein sequence: CASSQLDISTDTQYF.

This clone was seen once. Here the CDR3 DNA reads TGCAGCGTCCGGCTTTCCTACGAGCAGTACTTC. Translated, it gives CSVRLSYEQYF. The V and J genes are TRBV29-1 and TRBJ2-7; the D is unclear. Germline CDR1 reads SQVTM; CDR2 reads ANQGSEA. Trimming took 6 bases from V and 1 from J, leaving 7 bases between them. The length of the CDR3 is 11 residues.

The V and J genes are TRBV5-1 and TRBJ2-7, with TRBD1 matching over 7 bases. J lost 3 bases, V lost 3 bases, and 3 bases had no gene match. Germline CDR1 SGHRS, CDR2 YFSETQ. This CDR3 has 13 residues. As DNA, the CDR3 is TGCGCCAGCAGCTCGGGACAGCGCTACGAGCAGTACTTC. This sequence encodes CASSSGQRYEQYF.

The chain recombines TRBV10-3 with TRBJ2-1; D ambiguous. The germline CDR1 and CDR2 sequences are ENHRY and SYGVKD. With 0 bases removed from V and 3 bases from J, the gap between germline ends came to 6 bases. The CDR3 runs 14 residues. The CDR3 loop reads CAISESEDYNEQFF. CDR3 nucleotide sequence: TGTGCCATCAGTGAGTCAGAGGACTACAATGAGCAGTTCTTC.

The chain is built from TRBV10-3 and TRBJ1-1; D gene unclear. The CDR3 length is 13 residues. The germline V gene encodes CDR1 ENHRY and CDR2 SYGVKD. With 10 bases removed from V and 1 base from J, the gap between germline ends came to 13 bases. The CDR3 nucleotides are TGTGCCACCGAGGTGGTCCCGAACACTGAAGCTTTCTTT. This gives the protein CATEVVPNTEAFF.

This clone occurred a few times. The V and J genes are TRBV4-2 and TRBJ1-4; 11 bases are a match to TRBD1. Germline CDR1 LGHNA, CDR2 YNFKEQ. This CDR3 has 16 amino acids. V lost 0 bases and J lost 6; bases outside the gene matches: 3. The CDR3 spells CASSQDRGQGDEKLFF. Written as DNA, the CDR3 is TGTGCCAGCAGCCAAGATCGGGGACAGGGGGATGAAAAACTGTTTTTT.

The rearrangement uses TRBV11-2 and TRBJ2-1, with 9 positions matching TRBD2. This CDR3 contains 14 residues. The V gene's germline CDR1 is SGHAT and CDR2 FQNNGV. Trimming took 3 bases from V and 9 from J; bases not matched to a gene: 6. CDR3 nucleotide sequence: TGTGCCAGCAGCTTTGGCGGGGGGGTGACTGAGCAGTTCTTC. Translating gives CASSFGGGVTEQFF. Combining the CDR3 with reference TRBV11-2 and TRBJ2-1 gives the whole variable domain EAGVAQSPRYKIIEKRQSVAFWCNPISGHATLYWYQQILGQGPKLLIQFQNNGVVDDSQLPKDRFSAERLKGVDSTLKIQPAKLEDSAVYLCASSFGGGVTEQFFGPGTRLTVL.

The chain links TRBV6-5 to TRBJ1-1; D is perhaps TRBD1 (6 bases). Germline V gene lookup returns CDR1 MNHEY and CDR2 SVGAGI. CDR3 length: 13 amino acids. V lost 10 bases to trimming and J lost 1 base, with 13 bases between them. The CDR3 sequence: CATVKQGNTEAFF. The DNA of the CDR3 is TGTGCCACCGTTAAACAGGGGAACACTGAAGCTTTCTTT.

This clone was picked up one time. V gene TRBV30 combines with J gene TRBJ1-6, with D possibly being TRBD1 (5 bases). V shed 4 bases and J shed 6 bases, with 10 bases lying between them. The CDR3 extends over 13 amino acids. Germline V gene lookup returns CDR1 GTSNPN and CDR2 SVGIG (reference sequence). The CDR3 spells CAWTAGPNSPLHF. The CDR3 coding sequence is TGTGCCTGGACGGCAGGGCCTAATTCACCCCTCCACTTT.

The rearrangement joins TRBV11-2 to TRBJ1-1, with 7 bases aligning to TRBD1. Germline V gives CDR1 SGHAT, CDR2 FQNNGV. V was clipped by 5 bases and J by 1 base; unmatched bases: 13. This CDR3 region has 17 residues. The CDR3 here is CASSVTGDFVWNTEAFF. The CDR3, as DNA: TGTGCCAGCAGCGTCACAGGGGACTTTGTTTGGAACACTGAAGCTTTCTTT.

The gene calls are TRBV7-8 and TRBJ2-1; TRBD1 matches 7 bases. Germline-derived CDR1 and CDR2 are SGHVS and FQNEAQ. This CDR3 is built from 15 residues. J gave up 9 bases and V 5 bases, and 13 bases lay outside the gene matches. CDR3 DNA: TGTGCCAGCAGCCAAGCAGGGACAGAAGTGGGTGAGCAGTTCTTC. Its protein product is CASSQAGTEVGEQFF.

The chain combines TRBV11-2 with TRBJ2-5; tentatively, D is TRBD1 (6 bases). CDR1 SGHAT and CDR2 FQNNGV come from the germline V gene. Trimming removed 5 bases from V and 7 bases from J, with 14 bases in between. The CDR3 covers 13 residues. CDR3 in amino acids: CASSHRVEGTQYF. The CDR3 coding sequence is TGTGCCAGCAGCCACAGGGTCGAGGGGACCCAGTACTTC.

This clone was recorded once. V is TRBV4-2 and J is TRBJ2-3; possibly TRBD2 for D (6 bases). V lost 3 bases and J 2 bases, leaving 9 bases between the germline ends. The CDR3 is made up of 14 amino acids. Germline CDR1 reads LGHNA; CDR2 reads YNFKEQ. The CDR3 DNA reads as TGTGCCAGCAGCCAGGGCGGGGCCACAGATACGCAGTATTTT. Residues: CASSQGGATDTQYF.

CDR3 DNA: TGCGCCAGCAGCTTGGGGCAGGGGGCCTTCCAAGATAATTCACCCCTCCACTTT. This codes for CASSLGQGAFQDNSPLHF. The J gene is TRBJ1-6, the V gene TRBV5-1; 8 bases line up with TRBD1. CDR1 is SGHRS, CDR2 YFSETQ, per germline. CDR3 size: 18 residues. The J segment lost 5 bases and the V segment lost 0 bases, leaving 10 bases of the junction unmatched. Supplemented by reference TRBV5-1 and TRBJ1-6, the full variable domain reads KAGVTQTPRYLIKTRGQQVTLSCSPISGHRSVSWYQQTPGQGLQFLFEYFSETQRNKGNFPGRFSGRQFSNSRSEMNVSTLELGDSALYLCASSLGQGAFQDNSPLHFGNGTRLTVT.

The chain joins TRBV19 to TRBJ2-5, with 9 bases lining up with TRBD2. Germline CDR1 LNHDA, CDR2 SQIVND (reference sequence). The V and J ends lost 6 bases and 2 bases, in that order; junction bases with no gene match: 7. This CDR3 spans 15 amino acids. In nucleotides, the CDR3 is TGTGCCAGTAGGCCGGGCGGGGGGGGTCAAGAGACCCAGTACTTC. The encoded protein is CASRPGGGGQETQYF. The full variable domain, completed using reference TRBV19 and TRBJ2-5, is DGGITQSPKYLFRKEGQNVTLSCEQNLNHDAMYWYRQDPGQGLRLIYYSQIVNDFQKGDIAEGYSVSREKKESFPLTVTSAQKNPTAFYLCASRPGGGGQETQYFGPGTRLLVL.

The V and J genes are TRBV7-8 and TRBJ2-7; D unresolved. This CDR3 has 15 residues. Trimming removed 5 bases at V and 2 bases at J, with 16 bases between. Per the germline V gene, CDR1 is SGHVS and CDR2 is FQNEAQ. As DNA, the CDR3 is TGTGCCAGCAGCCCCGAAGGGTGGGCAGCCTACGAGCAGTACTTC. It codes for CASSPEGWAAYEQYF. The full variable domain, rest sourced from reference TRBV7-8 and TRBJ2-7, is GAGVSQSPRYKVAKRGQDVALRCDPISGHVSLFWYQQALGQGPEFLTYFQNEAQLDKSGLPSDRFFAERPEGSVSTLKIQRTQQEDSAVYLCASSPEGWAAYEQYFGPGTRLTVT.

This clone was counted once. Other nucleotide sequences from this sample produce the same CDR3. The chain recombines TRBV27 with TRBJ2-5, with D uncertain. Germline V gives CDR1 MNHEY, CDR2 SMNVEV (reference sequence). The CDR3 is 13 residues long. Trimming left V 4 bases short and J 0 bases short, with 6 bases between. Written as DNA, the CDR3 is TGTGCCAGCAGTTCCACCAACCAAGAGACCCAGTACTTC. Translating gives CASSSTNQETQYF.

The chain is built from TRBV5-1 and TRBJ2-3; D could derive from TRBD1 or TRBD2 (5 bases each). V lost 7 bases and J lost 2, with 14 bases in between. This CDR3 has 14 residues. CDR1 is SGHRS, CDR2 YFSETQ, per germline. The chain's CDR3 is CASHLVGDTDTQYF. The CDR3, as DNA: TGCGCCAGCCACTTGGTGGGGGACACAGATACGCAGTATTTT. Combining the CDR3 with reference TRBV5-1 and TRBJ2-3 gives the whole variable domain KAGVTQTPRYLIKTRGQQVTLSCSPISGHRSVSWYQQTPGQGLQFLFEYFSETQRNKGNFPGRFSGRQFSNSRSEMNVSTLELGDSALYLCASHLVGDTDTQYFGPGTRLTVL.

This clone was found once. The chain joins TRBV6-6 to TRBJ1-2; 11 positions agree with TRBD1. CDR1 MNHNY and CDR2 SVGAGI come from the germline V gene (reference sequence). The length of the CDR3 is 15 residues. V lost 2 bases and J lost 6; bases outside the gene matches: 5. In DNA form, the CDR3 reads TGTGCCAGCAGTTACGCCCGGGACAGGGGGGATGGCTACACCTTC. Encoded protein: CASSYARDRGDGYTF.

The chain links TRBV15 to TRBJ1-2; 9 bases fit TRBD1. Losses at the gene ends were 5 bases for V and 5 bases for J; bases not matched to a gene: 3. Germline V gene data show CDR1 as LNHNV and CDR2 as YYDKDF (reference sequence). This CDR3 is 13 amino acids long. In nucleotides, the CDR3 is TGTGCCACCAGCGGACAGGGGTTTTATGGCTACACCTTC. It translates to CATSGQGFYGYTF.

This clone has only a few counts. The V gene is TRBV18, the J gene TRBJ1-2, with 7 bases that match TRBD1. The CDR3 has 15 residues. Germline V gene sequence: CDR1 KGHSH, CDR2 LQKENI. V dropped 1 base and J dropped 6; count of bases not matched to a gene: 8. DNA for the CDR3: TGTGCCAGCTCACCACTGGAACAGGGGCGGGATGGCTACACCTTC. Protein sequence: CASSPLEQGRDGYTF.